The present T cell receptor (beta chain) was sequenced within a study of T-cell reconstitution after alpha-beta-depleted transplantation in children. A TCRbeta library incorporating unique molecular identifiers was prepared. TCRdb re-derived calls from the PCR reads in MiXCR, one entry per CDR3 protein. The sample contains more than 450,000 distinct CDR3 sequences, around 17% of which appear only once. This clonotype appeared a few times. The germline V and J ends were trimmed by 2 bases and 4 bases, with 11 bases remaining between them. In germline, CDR1 is MNHEY, CDR2 SVGAGI. The CDR3 extends over 14 amino acids.

The V and J genes are TRBV6-5 and TRBJ1-2; tentatively, D is TRBD1 (5 bases). The source was PBMCs from the stem cell graft donor, collected from the stem cell graft. This TCR came from a human donor who donated a stem cell graft to a child with acute lymphoblastic leukemia. CDR3 protein: CASSYGRASYGYTF. In nucleotides, the CDR3 is TGTGCCAGCAGTTACGGCAGGGCCTCCTATGGCTACACCTTC.